This T cell receptor beta chain was sequenced in a study of shared clonotypes between healthy human individuals. Overall study results and limits: Expectations were that clonotype sharing among donors would be affected by sequencing depth.

Note on this clone: Its specificity is not known.

TCRdb's table, derived via immunoSEQ multiplex PCR, lists solely in-frame clones and lacks some. The table lists millions of clones, roughly 95% of them singletons. The germline CDR1 and CDR2 sequences are LGHNA and YNFKEQ. There are 17 residues in the CDR3. The ends were cut back, 4 bases at V and 1 base at J, with 16 bases in the middle. The sequence came from a man younger than 30 in good health. V usage is TRBV4-2 and J usage is TRBJ2-2; a possible D gene is TRBD1 (6 bases). Sequenced sample: naive CD4+ T cells sorted from blood. Subset denoted: CD45RA+ positively selected. CDR3 region: CASSRNRDRLNTGELFF. CDR3 bases: TGTGCCAGCAGCCGAAACAGGGACCGCTTGAACACCGGGGAGCTGTTTTTT.